This T cell receptor (beta chain) was recovered during a study of blood T cell repertoires in COVID-19. In this sample, this clone turned up a few times. Trimming removed 4 bases from V and 6 bases from J, with 11 bases in between. The CDR3 runs 13 residues. Germline V gene sequence: CDR1 SNHLY, CDR2 FYNNEI. The protocol was immunoSEQ multiplex PCR, while the TCRdb copy is restricted to in-frame clones and leaves out a portion. The data show roughly 150,000 clones, 84% seen once. Sequenced input: peripheral blood. This sequence was found in a woman aged 80 or over with COVID-19, enrolled during active disease. V is TRBV2 and J is TRBJ2-3, with D perhaps matching TRBD2 (5 bases). The CDR3 is CASSVGLGDTQYF. The DNA for the CDR3 is TGTGCCAGCAGTGTCGGACTCGGGGATACGCAGTATTTT.